These 20 T cell receptor beta chains came from one sample sequenced in a study of graft-versus-host responses after intestinal transplantation. Produced via immunoSEQ multiplex PCR; TCRdb's table is partial and in-frame only. The repertoire holds 35,000 to 40,000 clones, with more than 90% as singletons. Sample: PBMCs, taken 16 days after intestinal transplant. These receptors originate from a human patient who received an intestinal transplant, so some T cells may come from the graft donor.

The rearrangement uses TRBV28 and TRBJ2-1; D perhaps matches TRBD2 (5 bases). Trimming left V 5 bases short and J 7 bases short, with 18 bases between. Germline CDR1 and CDR2: MDHEN and SYDVKM. The CDR3 length is 15 residues. The CDR3 nucleotides are TGTGCCAGCAGTCCTCTGGGCGGGTCCGGGAATGAGCAGTTCTTC. Its translation: CASSPLGGSGNEQFF.

The rearrangement links TRBV27 to TRBJ1-5, with TRBD1 identical over 7 bases. This CDR3 comprises 15 residues. Germline CDR1 MNHEY, CDR2 SMNVEV (reference sequence). V shed 4 bases and J 5 bases; nucleotides not matched to a gene: 8. CDR3 sequence (DNA): TGTGCCAGCAGTTATACTGGACAGGACCATCAGCCCCAGCATTTT. Protein: CASSYTGQDHQPQHF.

This clone appeared once. This chain joins TRBV28 and TRBJ2-1; D is perhaps TRBD2 (5 bases). The germline CDR1 and CDR2 sequences are MDHEN and SYDVKM. The CDR3 spans 13 residues. V was clipped by 3 bases and J by 8 bases, with 11 bases between them. This CDR3 reads CASSFGRADEQFF. CDR3 in DNA: TGTGCCAGCAGTTTCGGGCGGGCAGATGAGCAGTTCTTC.

This chain's CDR3 is CASSVPGTGRSESGELFF. CDR3 nucleotides: TGTGCCAGCAGCGTCCCAGGGACAGGGCGATCCGAAAGCGGGGAGCTGTTTTTT. The chain combines TRBV9 with TRBJ2-2, with 9 bases lining up with TRBD1. Germline lookup yields CDR1 SGDLS and CDR2 YYNGEE. Trimming removed 2 bases from V and 7 bases from J; junction bases left unmatched: 15. The CDR3 has 18 residues.

The chain links TRBV7-9 to TRBJ1-2, with D perhaps matching TRBD1 (5 bases). V lost 4 bases, J lost 0 bases, and 9 bases lay in between. Germline CDR1 is SEHNR and CDR2 is FQNEAQ (reference sequence). The CDR3 consists of 14 residues. CDR3 bases: TGTGCCAGCAGCTACGGGACCCCTAACTATGGCTACACCTTC. Translating it yields CASSYGTPNYGYTF. Full variable domain (remainder filled in from reference TRBV7-9 and TRBJ1-2): DTGVSQNPRHKITKRGQNVTFRCDPISEHNRLYWYRQTLGQGPEFLTYFQNEAQLEKSRLLSDRFSAERPKGSFSTLEIQRTEQGDSAMYLCASSYGTPNYGYTFGSGTRLTVV.

The chain employs TRBV11-1 and TRBJ2-5; TRBD1 is a possible D gene (6 bases). The CDR3 has 14 amino acids. Germline CDR1 and CDR2: SGHAT and FQDESV (reference sequence). V lost 5 bases, J lost 2 bases, and 12 bases lay in between. The CDR3 loop reads CASSPQGPQETQYF. DNA for the CDR3: TGTGCCAGCAGCCCACAGGGCCCTCAAGAGACCCAGTACTTC.

V usage is TRBV5-1 and J usage is TRBJ2-3, with D perhaps matching TRBD2 (5 bases). Deletions cut 4 bases from V and 2 bases from J, with 14 bases between. The CDR3 is 15 amino acids. CDR1 and CDR2 from the germline V gene are SGHRS and YFSETQ. CDR3 loop: CASSPEDSATDTQYF. As DNA, the CDR3 is TGCGCCAGCAGCCCTGAGGATAGCGCCACAGATACGCAGTATTTT.

The V and J genes are TRBV4-1 and TRBJ2-1; 11 nucleotides match TRBD2. V gave up 0 bases and J gave up 8 bases; unmatched junction bases: 6. CDR3 length equals 16 residues. Germline V CDR1 and CDR2: MGHRA, YSYEKL. CDR3 DNA: TGCGCCAGCAGCCAAGATAGCGGGAGGGCCGTAGATGAGCAGTTCTTC. Translation: CASSQDSGRAVDEQFF.

V and J are TRBV27 and TRBJ2-1; 8 bases line up with TRBD1. The CDR3 loop spans 16 amino acids. The V gene end was trimmed by 0 bases and the J gene end by 5 bases; junction bases not matched to a gene: 6. Per the germline V gene, CDR1 is MNHEY and CDR2 is SMNVEV (reference sequence). CDR3: CASSLSWQGANNEQFF. The CDR3 nucleotides read TGTGCCAGCAGTTTATCATGGCAGGGGGCTAACAATGAGCAGTTCTTC.

V usage is TRBV7-3 and J usage is TRBJ2-2, with 9 bases lining up with TRBD2. Germline trimming cut 4 bases from V and 6 bases from J; bases unmatched to any gene: 15. The CDR3 runs to 18 residues. The germline CDR1 and CDR2 sequences are SGHTA and FQGTGA. CDR3 protein: CASSSEIAGAGPAGELFF. The CDR3 nucleotides read TGTGCCAGCAGCTCGGAGATAGCGGGAGCGGGTCCAGCCGGGGAGCTGTTTTTT. Complete variable domain (other parts from reference TRBV7-3 and TRBJ2-2): GAGVSQTPSNKVTEKGKYVELRCDPISGHTALYWYRQSLGQGPEFLIYFQGTGAADDSGLPNDRFFAVRPEGSVSTLKIQRTERGDSAVYLCASSSEIAGAGPAGELFFGEGSRLTVL.

The genes are TRBV19 and TRBJ1-1; 9 positions agree with TRBD1. Looked up from germline, CDR1 is LNHDA and CDR2 is SQIVND (reference sequence). The CDR3 contains 13 residues. Trimming at V came to 4 bases and at J to 3 bases, leaving 0 bases not matched to a gene. CDR3 DNA sequence: TGTGCCAGTAGTAGGACAGGGGACACTGAAGCTTTCTTT. It translates to CASSRTGDTEAFF. The whole variable domain, filled in from reference TRBV19 and TRBJ1-1, reads DGGITQSPKYLFRKEGQNVTLSCEQNLNHDAMYWYRQDPGQGLRLIYYSQIVNDFQKGDIAEGYSVSREKKESFPLTVTSAQKNPTAFYLCASSRTGDTEAFFGQGTRLTVV.

This chain links TRBV28 with TRBJ2-5; D is possibly TRBD1 (5 bases). Germline values: CDR1 MDHEN, CDR2 SYDVKM. V shed 3 bases and J shed 5 bases, with 10 bases lying between them. The CDR3 has 13 amino acids. The CDR3 loop is CASSFSGRETQYF. The CDR3 bases are TGTGCCAGCAGTTTTTCAGGGCGTGAGACCCAGTACTTC.

The V call is TRBV28, the J call TRBJ1-2, with 7 positions matching TRBD1. In germline, CDR1 is MDHEN, CDR2 SYDVKM. The CDR3 spans 15 residues. The V segment lost 3 bases and the J segment 3 bases; nucleotides outside the gene matches: 7. CDR3 amino acids: CASSLTPTGDYGYTF. CDR3 bases: TGTGCCAGCAGTTTGACCCCCACAGGGGACTATGGCTACACCTTC.

The rearrangement joins TRBV4-3 to TRBJ2-1; 7 nucleotides line up with TRBD2. This CDR3 contains 17 residues. Germline V gene lookup returns CDR1 LGHNA and CDR2 YSLEER. J lost 8 bases, V lost 4 bases, and 17 bases had no gene match. Here the CDR3 reads CASSLTLREVYWDEQFF. CDR3 bases: TGCGCCAGCAGCCTAACCTTACGGGAGGTCTATTGGGATGAGCAGTTCTTC.

The chain is built from TRBV9 and TRBJ1-2; 12 bases agree with TRBD1. The ends lost 0 bases at V and 6 bases at J; junction bases unmatched: 3. This CDR3 is 15 amino acids long. The V gene's germline CDR1 is SGDLS and CDR2 YYNGEE. This CDR3 is CASSVGDRGPNGYTF. The CDR3 DNA reads as TGTGCCAGCAGCGTAGGGGACAGGGGGCCGAATGGCTACACCTTC.

This chain uses TRBV28 with TRBJ1-2; D remains ambiguous. Germline V gene lookup returns CDR1 MDHEN and CDR2 SYDVKM. The CDR3 is 13 residues long. Trimming left V 3 bases short and J 4 bases short, with 9 bases between. CDR3 protein: CASSLYRVYGYTF. The CDR3 DNA reads as TGTGCCAGCAGTTTGTACAGAGTCTATGGCTACACCTTC.

The genes are TRBV27 and TRBJ2-1; 8 nucleotides line up with TRBD1. Germline loops: CDR1 MNHEY, CDR2 SMNVEV (reference sequence). J was trimmed by 7 bases and V by 4 bases; bases with no gene match: 3. The length of the CDR3 is 13 residues. The CDR3 DNA is TGTGCCAGCAGTTGGGACAGGAGGAATGAGCAGTTCTTC. Translated, it gives CASSWDRRNEQFF.

Details on this clone: One end of the junction does not line up with germline, which may come from a read error. The V gene is TRBV28, the J gene TRBJ2-1, with D hard to call. Germline CDR1 is MDHEN and CDR2 is SYDVKM. This CDR3 is built from 13 residues. Here the CDR3 DNA reads TGTGCCAGCAGTTTATTCTCTGGAAAAATGAACATCTTC. This gives the protein CASSLFSGKMNIF.

The chain couples TRBV10-3 to TRBJ2-3; D is undetermined. CDR3 size: 14 residues. Per the germline V gene, CDR1 is ENHRY and CDR2 is SYGVKD. V shed 4 bases and J shed 0 bases, with 8 bases lying between them. In DNA, the CDR3 is TGTGCCATCAGTGGACCAACTAGCACAGATACGCAGTATTTT. It yields the protein CAISGPTSTDTQYF.

The rearrangement links TRBV9 to TRBJ2-1, with D tentatively TRBD1 (7 bases). CDR1 is SGDLS and CDR2 is YYNGEE in the germline V gene. The V end was cut by 2 bases, the J end by 0 bases, with 9 bases between. This CDR3 is built from 15 residues. The CDR3 sequence: CASSVRDSSYNEQFF. As DNA, the CDR3 is TGTGCCAGCAGCGTGCGGGACAGCTCCTACAATGAGCAGTTCTTC.